The 25 T cell receptor beta chains presented below share a single source sample, sequenced in a study of spatial heterogeneity in lung cancer. Time point given: sample taken at primary tumor resection. The study sequenced unsorted whole RNA from tumor, nontumor lung or frozen PBMC. TCRdb re-analysed the 5' RACE reads in MiXCR, keeping a single row per CDR3 protein. The sample has about 92,000 distinct CDR3 sequences; roughly 12% are singletons. This sample comprised PBMCs, obtained at surgery. These TCRs come from a male donor with early-stage non-small cell lung cancer.

This clonotype has just a few counts. This chain uses TRBV7-6 with TRBJ2-1; 8 bases align to TRBD2. In germline, CDR1 is SGHVS, CDR2 FNYEAQ. The CDR3 covers 18 residues. Trimming removed 0 bases from V and 6 bases from J; junction bases left unmatched: 13. The CDR3 DNA follows: TGTGCCAGCAGCTTAGCGCTGGAGGGACCAGCGGGAGTCAATGAGCAGTTCTTC. It is translated as CASSLALEGPAGVNEQFF.

This clonotype was recorded a few times. This chain links TRBV6-2 or TRBV6-3 with TRBJ2-5, with TRBD1 identical over 8 bases. The trim removed 6 bases at V and 5 bases at J, leaving 5 bases unmatched. CDR1 is MNHEY, CDR2 SVGEGT, per germline. The CDR3 extends over 13 amino acids. The CDR3 region has the DNA TGTGCCAGCAGGGGGACAGGAAGGGAGACCCAGTACTTC. Residues: CASRGTGRETQYF.

In DNA, the CDR3 is TGCAGTGCTAGAGATCTCTCCGAGGCGGGGAGCACAGATACGCAGTATTTT. Encoded protein: CSARDLSEAGSTDTQYF. The rearrangement uses TRBV20-1 and TRBJ2-3; tentatively, D is TRBD2 (6 bases). Germline CDR1 DFQATT, CDR2 SNEGSKA (reference sequence). The CDR3 is 17 residues long. The ends were cut back, 0 bases at V and 0 bases at J, with 16 bases in the middle.

This clonotype appeared many times. The rearrangement joins TRBV6-5 to TRBJ2-2; 7 bases align to TRBD1. CDR3 length equals 14 residues. J gave up 6 bases and V 7 bases, and 8 bases lay outside the gene matches. The germline CDR1 and CDR2 sequences are MNHEY and SVGAGI. CDR3 DNA: TGTGCCAGCACCCTGGACAGGTTCGCCGGGGAGCTGTTTTTT. Protein: CASTLDRFAGELFF.

This clonotype was observed a few times. The chain couples TRBV6-4 to TRBJ1-6; a possible D gene is TRBD1 (5 bases). Trimming pared 2 bases from V and 4 bases from J, leaving 6 bases between. The length of the CDR3 is 14 residues. From germline, CDR1 is MRHNA and CDR2 SNTAGT. CDR3 sequence (DNA): TGTGCCAGCAGTGACGAGGGGTATAATTCACCCCTCCACTTT. Translating it yields CASSDEGYNSPLHF.

The rearrangement joins TRBV28 to TRBJ2-5; perhaps TRBD2 as D (5 bases). The CDR3 runs 15 residues. Per germline, CDR1 MDHEN and CDR2 SYDVKM. The V gene lost 6 bases and the J gene lost 4 bases, with 18 bases spanning the gap. CDR3 sequence reads: CASSHMGGSRETQYF. DNA for the CDR3: TGTGCCAGCAGCCATATGGGTGGGAGTAGAGAGACCCAGTACTTC.

The chain couples TRBV12-3 or TRBV12-4 to TRBJ1-5; perhaps TRBD1 as D (5 bases). V was pared by 7 bases and J by 6 bases, with 16 bases between. The CDR3 sequence is 14 residues long. The CDR3 sequence: CASTPKGWAQPQHF. The CDR3 DNA follows: TGTGCCAGCACCCCGAAGGGGTGGGCTCAGCCCCAGCATTTT.

V and J are TRBV20-1 and TRBJ2-5; 8 bases map to TRBD1. CDR3 length equals 17 residues. Germline-derived CDR1 and CDR2 are DFQATT and SNEGSKA (reference sequence). Unmatched junction bases numbered 16, after V lost 6 bases and J lost 1 base. The CDR3 spells CSALGQGWGGRQETQYF. The CDR3 coding sequence is TGCAGTGCCCTCGGACAGGGCTGGGGCGGACGCCAAGAGACCCAGTACTTC.

This clonotype was detected a few times. Written as DNA, the CDR3 is TGTGCCAGCAGTTACCATGGCGGGGTCACTGAAGCTTTCTTT. It codes for CASSYHGGVTEAFF. The gene calls are TRBV6-2 or TRBV6-3 and TRBJ1-1; D is ambiguous. The V end was cut by 2 bases, the J end by 4 bases, with 11 bases between. The germline CDR1 and CDR2 sequences are MNHEY and SVGEGT. CDR3 size: 14 residues.

This clonotype was seen repeatedly, ten times or more. The V and J genes are TRBV10-3 and TRBJ2-1; D is ambiguous. Germline lookup yields CDR1 ENHRY and CDR2 SYGVKD. The ends were cut back, 0 bases at V and 8 bases at J, with 8 bases in the middle. The CDR3 length is 13 residues. The CDR3 loop is CAISESTGDEQFF. The CDR3 bases are TGTGCCATCAGTGAGTCAACCGGAGATGAGCAGTTCTTC.

Ten or more counts support this clonotype. V is TRBV7-6 and J is TRBJ2-3; 9 nucleotides agree with TRBD2. This CDR3 is built from 15 residues. CDR1 SGHVS and CDR2 FNYEAQ come from the germline V gene. The V and J ends lost 2 bases and 5 bases, in that order; junction bases with no gene match: 5. CDR3 sequence: CASSLIAGAQDTQYF. The CDR3 DNA sequence: TGTGCCAGCAGCTTAATAGCGGGAGCGCAAGATACGCAGTATTTT.

This clonotype was detected many times. This chain links TRBV29-1 with TRBJ1-1; D remains unclear. Trimming removed 6 bases from V and 1 base from J, with 3 bases in between. The length of the CDR3 is 10 residues. Per germline, CDR1 SQVTM and CDR2 ANQGSEA. CDR3 residues: CSVGNTEAFF. The DNA for the CDR3 is TGCAGCGTAGGGAACACTGAAGCTTTCTTT.

This clonotype has ten or more counts. The V and J genes are TRBV27 and TRBJ2-7; tentatively, D is TRBD1 (5 bases). The V end was cut by 3 bases, the J end by 1 base, with 13 bases between. CDR3 length: 15 amino acids. Germline values: CDR1 MNHEY, CDR2 SMNVEV (reference sequence). CDR3 coding DNA: TGTGCCAGCAGTTTCGGTGGGGCGGCATCCTACGAGCAGTACTTC. Translating it yields CASSFGGAASYEQYF.

This clonotype was observed at least ten times. The chain has TRBV27 and TRBJ2-3; D may be TRBD2 (5 bases). This CDR3 has 15 residues. V lost 7 bases to trimming and J lost 2 bases, with 16 bases between them. Germline V gene data show CDR1 as MNHEY and CDR2 as SMNVEV (reference sequence). CDR3 residues: CASTPRRTHTDTQYF. The CDR3 bases are TGTGCCAGCACCCCTCGACGGACTCACACAGATACGCAGTATTTT.

The table lists this clonotype with a few counts. This chain's CDR3 is CASSKDYTDTQYF. DNA of the CDR3: TGTGCCAGCAGCAAAGACTACACAGATACGCAGTATTTT. This chain links TRBV7-2 with TRBJ2-3; tentatively, D is TRBD2 (5 bases). This CDR3 has 13 residues. V lost 5 bases to trimming and J lost 2 bases, with 8 bases between them. From germline, CDR1 is SGHTA and CDR2 FQGNSA.

This chain uses TRBV20-1 with TRBJ2-1, with TRBD2 matching over 9 bases. V shed 4 bases, J shed 6 bases, and the junction held 4 bases outside the gene matches. This CDR3 contains 13 residues. Germline CDR1 is DFQATT and CDR2 is SNEGSKA (reference sequence). The CDR3 bases are TGCAGTGCTATCGCGGGAGGGCCCAATGAGCAGTTCTTC. Protein sequence: CSAIAGGPNEQFF.

The gene calls are TRBV28 and TRBJ1-5, with TRBD1 identical over 7 bases. The junction had 10 bases not matched to a gene; V was cut back by 4 bases and J by 1 base. The CDR3 has 17 residues. Germline lookup yields CDR1 MDHEN and CDR2 SYDVKM. The CDR3: CASSSNSRGSSNQPQHF. DNA for the CDR3: TGTGCCAGCAGTTCCAACTCCAGGGGGTCGAGCAATCAGCCCCAGCATTTT.

This clonotype occurred many times. V usage is TRBV5-1 and J usage is TRBJ1-6; D is unresolved. The CDR3 loop spans 13 amino acids. Per the germline V gene, CDR1 is SGHRS and CDR2 is YFSETQ. V dropped 1 base and J dropped 8 bases, with 7 bases sitting between them. This CDR3 is CASSLFGDSPLHF. CDR3 coding DNA: TGCGCCAGCAGCTTGTTTGGGGATTCACCCCTCCACTTT.

This clonotype was observed a handful of times. The V call is TRBV3-1, the J call TRBJ1-5; no clear D gene. There are 13 residues in the CDR3. The germline V gene encodes CDR1 LGHDT and CDR2 YNNKEL (reference sequence). Trimming stripped 4 bases from V and 7 bases from J, with 11 bases between. In DNA form, the CDR3 reads TGTGCCAGCAGCCGCCGGTCGGGACAGCCCCAGCATTTT. Translating gives CASSRRSGQPQHF. The full variable domain, with the rest looked up from reference TRBV3-1 and TRBJ1-5, is DTAVSQTPKYLVTQMGNDKSIKCEQNLGHDTMYWYKQDSKKFLKIMFSYNNKELIINETVPNRFSPKSPDKAHLNLHINSLELGDSAVYFCASSRRSGQPQHFGDGTRLSIL.

The rearrangement links TRBV28 to TRBJ1-5; 8 nucleotides match TRBD1. Germline V gives CDR1 MDHEN, CDR2 SYDVKM. The CDR3 covers 14 residues. The V gene end was trimmed by 11 bases and the J gene end by 4 bases; junction bases not matched to a gene: 10. DNA for the CDR3: TGTGCCGGTAACAGGGGGGCCTGGAATCAGCCCCAGCATTTT. Amino acids: CAGNRGAWNQPQHF.

This clonotype was seen a handful of times. CDR3 region: CSASGTGASGNTIYF. The DNA for the CDR3 is TGCAGTGCAAGCGGTACAGGAGCCTCTGGAAACACCATATATTTT. This sequence joins TRBV20-1 and TRBJ1-3; D may be TRBD1 (5 bases). The CDR3 totals 15 residues. The V gene's germline CDR1 is DFQATT and CDR2 SNEGSKA (reference sequence). V lost 6 bases, J lost 0 bases, and 15 bases lay in between.

This clonotype appeared a few times. The rearrangement joins TRBV2 to TRBJ2-5; 8 positions agree with TRBD1. Germline V lookup: CDR1 SNHLY, CDR2 FYNNEI. Trimming cost V 6 bases and J 4 bases; bases outside gene matches: 10. The CDR3 is 15 residues long. CDR3 in DNA: TGTGCCAGCAGACGAACTGGACAGGGTAGAGAGACCCAGTACTTC. It is translated as CASRRTGQGRETQYF. Looking up the rest from reference TRBV2 and TRBJ2-5 gives the full variable domain: EPEVTQTPSHQVTQMGQEVILRCVPISNHLYFYWYRQILGQKVEFLVSFYNNEISEKSEIFDDQFSVERPDGSNFTLKIRSTKLEDSAMYFCASRRTGQGRETQYFGPGTRLLVL.

A note on this clonotype: Sequence at one end of the junction differs from germline and may be a read error. The genes are TRBV5-1 and TRBJ2-1; TRBD2 aligns across 8 bases. Germline CDR1 is SGHRS and CDR2 is YFSETQ. CDR3 length equals 15 residues. The CDR3 bases are TGCGCCAGCAGCTTGGACCGGGGGGGCCGTGGTGAGCAGCTCTTC. Protein product: CASSLDRGGRGEQLF.

The rearrangement uses TRBV6-2 or TRBV6-3 and TRBJ2-3; unclear D gene. V lost 1 base, J lost 5 bases, and 10 bases lay in between. The CDR3 covers 14 residues. CDR1 and CDR2 (germline): MNHEY, SVGEGT. The CDR3 nucleotides are TGTGCCAGCAGTTACTGGGCAGGAAGAGATACGCAGTATTTT. This codes for CASSYWAGRDTQYF.

This rearrangement joins TRBV7-9 to TRBJ2-5; D uncertain. Trimming shortened V by 3 bases and J by 4 bases, and 6 bases separated the two germline ends. The CDR3 spans 12 residues. The germline V gene has CDR1 SEHNR and CDR2 FQNEAQ (reference sequence). CDR3 residues: CASSFFLETQYF. As DNA, the CDR3 is TGTGCCAGCAGCTTCTTTCTAGAGACCCAGTACTTC.